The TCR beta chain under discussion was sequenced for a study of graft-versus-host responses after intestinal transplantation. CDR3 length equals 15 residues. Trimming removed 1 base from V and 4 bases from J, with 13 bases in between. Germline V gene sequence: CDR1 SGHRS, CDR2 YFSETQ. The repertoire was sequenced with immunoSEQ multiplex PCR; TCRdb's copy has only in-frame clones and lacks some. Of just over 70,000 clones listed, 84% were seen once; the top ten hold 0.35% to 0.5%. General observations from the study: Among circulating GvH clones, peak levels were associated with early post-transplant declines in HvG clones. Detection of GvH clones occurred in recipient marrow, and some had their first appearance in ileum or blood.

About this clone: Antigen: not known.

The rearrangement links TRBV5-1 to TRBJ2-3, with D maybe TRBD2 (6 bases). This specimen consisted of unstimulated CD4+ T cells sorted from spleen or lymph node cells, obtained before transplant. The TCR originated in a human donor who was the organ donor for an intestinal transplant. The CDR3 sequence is CASSLWGGGSDTQYF. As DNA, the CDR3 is TGCGCCAGCAGCTTGTGGGGTGGGGGGTCAGATACGCAGTATTTT. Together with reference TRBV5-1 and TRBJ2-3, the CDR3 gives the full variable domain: KAGVTQTPRYLIKTRGQQVTLSCSPISGHRSVSWYQQTPGQGLQFLFEYFSETQRNKGNFPGRFSGRQFSNSRSEMNVSTLELGDSALYLCASSLWGGGSDTQYFGPGTRLTVL.